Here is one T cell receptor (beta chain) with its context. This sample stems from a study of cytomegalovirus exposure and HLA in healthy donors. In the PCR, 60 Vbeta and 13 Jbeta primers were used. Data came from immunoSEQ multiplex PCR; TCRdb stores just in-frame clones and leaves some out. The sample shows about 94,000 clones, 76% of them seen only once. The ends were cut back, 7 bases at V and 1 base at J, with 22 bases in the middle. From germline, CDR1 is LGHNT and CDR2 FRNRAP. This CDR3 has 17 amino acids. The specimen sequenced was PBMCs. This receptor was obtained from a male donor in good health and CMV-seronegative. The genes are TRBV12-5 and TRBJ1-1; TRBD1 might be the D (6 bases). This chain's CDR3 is CASDADGQPFGNTEAFF. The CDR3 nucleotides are TGTGCTAGTGACGCAGACGGACAGCCCTTCGGGAACACTGAAGCTTTCTTT.